This TCR beta chain emerged from a study of shared clonotypes between healthy human individuals (dated by TCRdb to about 2020). Notes on the research overall: The cohort comprised two women and a few men aged 18 to 49 years. Libraries were prepared and TCR repertoires were sequenced by different laboratories using diverse techniques, in order to increase sequencing depth and limit assay-specific biases. Each donor's leukapheresis produced roughly between roughly 0.9 and 9 billion PBMCs. To estimate repertoire size and how much clonotype sharing occurs between individuals, the study deeply sequenced the blood TCR repertoires of five or six healthy adults. Per donor, three plates each were used for CD4 naive and CD4 memory, two for CD8 naive, and one for CD8 memory. General conclusions and limits of the study: Compared with non-shared clonotypes, the clonotypes found in all four sorted-subset donors had higher generation probabilities. Incomplete sequencing was indicated by rarefaction of sorted-subset datasets, despite the large sequencing depth. Sharing across four donors was observed for about 5% of naive CD4, 3% to 3.5% of naive CD8, 2% to 2.5% of memory CD4, and around 0.42% of memory CD8 clonotypes. The genetic and exposure-history diversity represented was limited by the small number of donors. Based on pairwise subsampling, the degree of clonotype sharing among donors was expected to be affected by sequencing depth. Sampling was restricted to blood, and TCR repertoires in tissue are likely to differ from TCR repertoires in blood. Larger estimated clonotype richness was generally found for naive subsets than for memory subsets.

On this clone: No antigen is known for it. Base qualities were left out, and no much larger clone turns up one base away.

TCR CDR3 regions were amplified from genomic DNA by multiplex PCR using the deep immunoSEQ assay. Extracted genomic DNA from each cell subset was spread evenly across all wells of several immunoSEQ 96-well plates, with each plate serving as a replicate. Each replicate PCR for sorted subsets received roughly 200 ng genomic DNA, equal to 28,000 or so T cell genomes. Purified libraries were measured with a Qubit 3.0 fluorometer, size-checked on a Bioanalyzer 2100, and measured again with the KAPA Library Quantification kit. Every immunoSEQ 96-well plate was sequenced on a dedicated single-read 150-cycle Illumina NextSeq 550 flow cell. As for how the authors treated the data: Because only junctional sequences without quality scores were contained in the immunoSEQ output, filtering matching that applied to full-length reads could not be performed. Sequences were annotated with PyIR, a Python wrapper for IgBLAST v1.9, using IMGT germline references to assign V/J genes and CDR3. Reads were filtered out if the reads had weak V/J assignments (E-value above 1e-6), no CDR3, stop codons, out-of-frame junctions, or ambiguous translated residues. V3J clonotypes were defined as sequences sharing an identical inferred V gene, J gene, and CDR3 amino acid sequence. The percentage overlap between two repertoires was calculated by dividing the number of shared unique clonotypes by the size of the smaller repertoire. Three approaches were used to assess repertoire richness: RTK rarefaction, the Chao1 estimator, and Recon v2.1 estimates of unobserved clonotypes. Generation probabilities were computed with OLGA for all TCRbeta clonotypes obtained by the gDNA method from several donors. What TCRdb holds here is the immuneACCESS table cut down to in-frame rearrangements. Part of the clones is not present; checked against another copy, under half of the missing clones reflect an unresolved V gene, and the others are unexplained. The V and J calls and clone size come from that table; D and trimming were worked out from the DNA. The sample table records some 2,500,000 clones; 85% to 95% of these occur just once. In total, the top ten clones hold around 0.38% of the sample.

From the cysteine up to the phenylalanine, the CDR3 has a length of 16 residues. Only the CDR3 DNA is retained, 48 bases long and in frame from the first base. CDR1 SGHRS and CDR2 YFSETQ are derived from the germline V gene. Relative to germline, V is 4 bases shorter and J is 8 bases shorter, with 22 bases between their ends. Donors were healthy HIV-negative adults with no recently reported acute infections or vaccinations. All donors were Caucasian adults living in Nashville, Tennessee, USA. CD4+ T cells were enriched by magnetic negative selection, after which naive cells were positively selected on CD45RA and the negative fraction was taken as the memory subset. Blood was collected by leukapheresis, and PBMCs were isolated by Ficoll-Histopaque density gradient centrifugation and then cryopreserved in liquid nitrogen vapor phase. Purity and quantity of every magnetically sorted T cell population were checked by analytical flow cytometry. Genomic DNA was isolated from each sorted fraction and quantified by UV absorbance on a Nanodrop 2000c.

Sequencing was performed on naive CD4+ T cells from PBMCs. The label giving this sample's cell subset or site can be read as: CD45RA+ positively selected. Here the chain combines TRBV5-1 and TRBJ2-1, with TRBD1 as a weak D call on 5 bases. The source of this sequence is a man aged 18 to 30 in good health. Some clones in this sample may be carry-over from other donors' samples. The CDR3 has the sequence CASSTGPGPALDEQFF. The DNA reads as follows: TGCGCCAGCAGCACAGGTCCAGGGCCAGCGCTCGATGAGCAGTTCTTC.